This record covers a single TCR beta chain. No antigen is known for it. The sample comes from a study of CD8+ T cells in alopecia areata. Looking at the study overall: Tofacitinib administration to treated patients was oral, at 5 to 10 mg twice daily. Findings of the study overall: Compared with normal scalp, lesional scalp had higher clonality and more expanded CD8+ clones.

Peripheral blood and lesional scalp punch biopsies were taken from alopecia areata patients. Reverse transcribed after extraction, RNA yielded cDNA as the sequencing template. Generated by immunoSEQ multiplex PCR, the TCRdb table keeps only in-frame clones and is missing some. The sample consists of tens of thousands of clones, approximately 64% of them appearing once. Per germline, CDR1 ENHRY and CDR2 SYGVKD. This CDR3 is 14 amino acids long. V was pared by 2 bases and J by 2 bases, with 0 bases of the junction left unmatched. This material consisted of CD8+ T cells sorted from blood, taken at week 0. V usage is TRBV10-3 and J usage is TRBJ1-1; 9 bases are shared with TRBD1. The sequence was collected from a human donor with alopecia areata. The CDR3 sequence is CAISETGGNTEAFF. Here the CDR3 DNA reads TGTGCCATCAGTGAGACAGGGGGCAACACTGAAGCTTTCTTT.